This TCR beta chain was identified during a study of CD8 T cells in Susac syndrome. Trimming left V 0 bases short and J 5 bases short, with 9 bases between. CDR1 SGHNT and CDR2 YYREEE come from the germline V gene (reference sequence). CDR3 size: 13 residues. A quantity of about 0.5 to 1 ug RNA underwent reverse transcription using random hexamers. From the immunoSEQ multiplex PCR reads, TCRdb called clonotypes with MiXCR, one entry per CDR3 protein. The sample holds about 140,000 distinct CDR3 sequences; approximately 95% are singletons and the top ten take 0.14%. This clonotype was obtained from a human donor with Susac syndrome. V is TRBV5-4 and J is TRBJ2-7; no firm D call. Sample: CD4+ T cells from PBMCs. The CDR3 coding sequence is TGTGCCAGCAGCTTGGCAGGTTCTCACGAGCAGTACTTC. Residues: CASSLAGSHEQYF.